Following are 8 T cell receptor beta chains from one sample sequenced in a study of control samples from healthy donors and cancer patients. Using immunoSEQ multiplex PCR, the repertoire was profiled, and TCRdb retains in-frame clones only, with some absent. The sample lists roughly 92,000 clones; about 88% were seen once. Sequencing was done on a sample of blood. These receptors all come from a woman between 45 and 65 years old in good health.

The CDR3 loop is CASSYPTARYEQYF. DNA of the CDR3: TGTGCCAGCAGCTATCCGACAGCGCGGTACGAGCAGTACTTC. This chain connects TRBV7-8 to TRBJ2-7, with D perhaps matching TRBD1 (5 bases). This CDR3 region has 14 residues. Germline V CDR1 and CDR2: SGHVS, FQNEAQ. V dropped 4 bases and J dropped 4 bases, with 14 bases sitting between them.

J is TRBJ2-7 and V is TRBV11-3; 8 nucleotides line up with TRBD1. Germline lookup yields CDR1 SGHNT and CDR2 YENEEA. This CDR3 spans 14 amino acids. The J segment lost 4 bases and the V segment lost 1 base, leaving 3 bases of the junction unmatched. CDR3 sequence: CASSLGTGMYEQYF. Written as DNA, the CDR3 is TGTGCCAGCAGCTTAGGGACAGGGATGTACGAGCAGTACTTC.

About this clone: Distinct nucleotide sequences in the sample also encode this CDR3. This chain links TRBV5-1 with TRBJ1-2; 7 bases align to TRBD1. Trimming removed 2 bases from V and 4 bases from J; junction bases left unmatched: 5. The CDR3 is made up of 14 amino acids. Germline CDR1 reads SGHRS; CDR2 reads YFSETQ. This CDR3 is CASSLGQGGYGYTF. CDR3 coding DNA: TGCGCCAGCAGCTTAGGCCAGGGGGGCTATGGCTACACCTTC.

V is TRBV4-1 and J is TRBJ2-7; TRBD2 might be the D (6 bases). The J call may be faulty, since TRBJ2-1 better matches the DNA end. The CDR3 spans 16 residues. CDR1 is MGHRA, CDR2 YSYEKL, per germline. In DNA form, the CDR3 reads TGCGCCAGCAGACCCATAGCGGCTAGCTCCTACAATGAGCAGTTCTTC. It is translated as CASRPIAASSYNEQFF.

The gene calls are TRBV7-2 and TRBJ1-4; 8 positions agree with TRBD1. J was trimmed by 7 bases and V by 2 bases; bases with no gene match: 9. In germline, CDR1 is SGHTA, CDR2 FQGNSA. This CDR3 has 16 residues. The CDR3 is CASSLTPAGGGEKLFF. The CDR3 coding sequence is TGTGCCAGCAGCTTAACCCCTGCAGGGGGCGGTGAAAAACTGTTTTTT. Variable domain in full (rest from reference TRBV7-2 and TRBJ1-4): GAGVSQSPSNKVTEKGKDVELRCDPISGHTALYWYRQSLGQGLEFLIYFQGNSAPDKSGLPSDRFSAERTGGSVSTLTIQRTQQEDSAVYLCASSLTPAGGGEKLFFGSGTQLSVL.

The chain is built from TRBV11-3 and TRBJ2-5; a possible D gene is TRBD2 (5 bases). Trimming removed 5 bases at V and 2 bases at J, with 9 bases between. CDR1 and CDR2 from the germline V gene are SGHNT and YENEEA. CDR3 length: 13 residues. The CDR3 is CASSLGEQETQYF. In DNA form, the CDR3 reads TGTGCCAGCAGCCTTGGGGAGCAAGAGACCCAGTACTTC.

The rearrangement links TRBV7-8 to TRBJ2-3, with D hard to call. The CDR3 sequence is 15 residues long. The V and J ends lost 5 bases and 3 bases respectively, with 15 bases between them. Germline loops: CDR1 SGHVS, CDR2 FQNEAQ. The CDR3 DNA is TGTGCCAGCAGCCCTTGGGAACGTGAGACAGATACGCAGTATTTT. As protein: CASSPWERETDTQYF.

The V gene is TRBV28, the J gene TRBJ2-7, with TRBD2 identical over 8 bases. Losses at the gene ends were 9 bases for V and 2 bases for J; bases not matched to a gene: 6. Germline V gene data show CDR1 as MDHEN and CDR2 as SYDVKM. The CDR3 has 13 residues. The CDR3 DNA is TGTGCCAGTGGGACTAGTCAAACCTACGAGCAGTACTTC. Its translation is CASGTSQTYEQYF.